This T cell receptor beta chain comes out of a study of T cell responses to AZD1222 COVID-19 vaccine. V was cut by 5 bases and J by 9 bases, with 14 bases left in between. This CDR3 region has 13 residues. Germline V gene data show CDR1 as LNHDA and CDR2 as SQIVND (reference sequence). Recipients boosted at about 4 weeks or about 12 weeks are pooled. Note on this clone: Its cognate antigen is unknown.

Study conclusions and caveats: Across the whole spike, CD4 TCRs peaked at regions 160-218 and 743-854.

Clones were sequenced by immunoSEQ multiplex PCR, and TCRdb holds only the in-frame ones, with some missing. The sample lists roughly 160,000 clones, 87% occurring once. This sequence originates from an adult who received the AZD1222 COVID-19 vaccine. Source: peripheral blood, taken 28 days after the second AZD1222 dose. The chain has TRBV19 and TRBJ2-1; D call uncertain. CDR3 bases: TGTGCCAGTAGTCCTGTTACATTTAGTGAGCAGTTCTTC. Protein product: CASSPVTFSEQFF.